A selection of T cell receptor beta chains follows, all from one sample in a study of cytomegalovirus exposure and HLA in healthy donors. Clones were read by immunoSEQ multiplex PCR, and TCRdb kept only the in-frame ones, dropping some. The sample has 150,000 to 200,000 clones, around 84% seen once. Sequencing used PBMCs. All receptors derive from a man younger than 35 in good health and CMV-seropositive. Both conserved end residues are part of each CDR3. The D gene is left open where the match is weak. Some rows have no size entry. The others give once, few or many, or a class for an expanded clone.

D	J	size	V	DNA	CDR3
TRBD2	TRBJ2-5	.	TRBV6-1	TGTGCCAGCAGTGAATTGTACGCGGGAGGGGGGGAGACCCAGTACTTC	CASSELYAGGGETQYF
.	TRBJ2-7	.	TRBV23-1	TGCGCCAGCAGTCAATCGCGGATGATGAGCTCCTACGAGCAGTACTTC	CASSQSRMMSSYEQYF
.	TRBJ1-2	.	TRBV30	TGTGCCTGGAGTATAATTGTTGACTATGGCTACACCTTC	CAWSIIVDYGYTF
TRBD2	TRBJ2-7	few	TRBV30	TGTGCCAGCAGCCCGGGACTAGCCGCATACGAGCAGTACTTC	CASSPGLAAYEQYF
.	TRBJ2-1	.	TRBV27	TGTGCCAGCAGTTTGAGTAGCATCGATGAGCAGTTCTTC	CASSLSSIDEQFF
.	TRBJ1-3	.	TRBV28	TGTGCCAGCAGTTTACCCCACTACTCTGGAAACACCATATATTTT	CASSLPHYSGNTIYF
.	TRBJ1-4	.	TRBV18	TGTGCCAGCTCACCACGAGGGGGGGATGAAAAACTGTTTTTT	CASSPRGGDEKLFF
.	TRBJ2-3	.	TRBV2	TGTGCCAGCAGTTGGACTGCTAGCACAGATACGCAGTATTTT	CASSWTASTDTQYF
.	TRBJ2-1	.	TRBV18	TGTGCCAGCTCACCACCGGAGGGGAAAGGGTACAATGAGCAGTTCTTC	CASSPPEGKGYNEQFF
.	TRBJ2-7	.	TRBV28	TGTGCCAGCAGTTCCGTCTACGAGCAGTACTTC	CASSSVYEQYF
TRBD1	TRBJ1-1	once	TRBV23-1	TGCGCCAGCAGTCCTTCGAGGGGGCTAGGGACTGAAGCTTTCTTT	CASSPSRGLGTEAFF
.	TRBJ2-7	.	TRBV27	TGTGCCAGCAGTTTCGGGGTAAATACCCAGTCTGAGCAGTACTTC	CASSFGVNTQSEQYF
TRBD2	TRBJ2-7	.	TRBV11-2	TGTGCCAGCAGCTTTCCTAGCGGGAGGGCCGCACTTTCCTACGAGCAGTACTTC	CASSFPSGRAALSYEQYF
.	TRBJ1-2	.	TRBV28	TGTGCCAGCACCCTGGGGGGGGGCGAGAGTGGCTACACCTTC	CASTLGGGESGYTF
TRBD2	TRBJ2-5	.	TRBV30	TGTGCCTGGAGTGGCAGATTGGCGGGAGGAGTCCAAGAGACCCAGTACTTC	CAWSGRLAGGVQETQYF
.	TRBJ2-7	.	TRBV12-2	TGTGCAAGTCGCTTTTCAGGCCGCTACGAGCAGTACTTC	CASRFSGRYEQYF
.	TRBJ2-5	once	TRBV30	TGTGCCTGGAGTGACAGAGAGACCCAGTACTTC	CAWSDRETQYF
TRBD1	TRBJ2-7	.	TRBV5-3	TGTGCCAGAAGCCTCCCGGGACAGAGCTACGAGCAGTACTTC	CARSLPGQSYEQYF
TRBD2	TRBJ2-7	.	TRBV28	TGTGCCAGCAGTTTACATGGGGGAGGGCAATACGAGCAGTACTTC	CASSLHGGGQYEQYF
.	TRBJ1-1	.	TRBV18	TGTGCCAGCTCACCCCAAGGAGCGGGGGGAGTTTTGGCTGAAGCTTTCTTT	CASSPQGAGGVLAEAFF
.	TRBJ2-3	.	TRBV6-4	TGTGCCAGCGGGGCTAGTAGCACAGATACGCAGTATTTT	CASGASSTDTQYF
.	TRBJ2-2	.	TRBV11-2	TGTGCCAGCAGCTGGGACAACGGTTACACCGGGGAGCTGTTTTTT	CASSWDNGYTGELFF